These T cell receptor beta chains were read from a single sample in a study of siplizumab effects on memory and regulatory T cells. Measured with immunoSEQ multiplex PCR; TCRdb has only the in-frame clones, and not every one. Seen here are 80,000 to 130,000 clones, just over 90% observed once, and the top ten hold around 0.77%. The sequenced material came from Tregs sorted from blood. Source of these receptors: a human donor in good health. The CDR3 runs from the conserved cysteine through the conserved F or W. Fields, in order: J gene, D gene, V gene, CDR3 protein. A D gene is named only where the DNA matches it firmly.

j_gene: TRBJ2-3
d_gene: TRBD2
v_gene: TRBV10-3
CDR3aa: CAISDPGLAGISTDTQYF

j_gene: TRBJ2-7
d_gene: .
v_gene: TRBV11-2
CDR3aa: CASSLNRAISYEQYF

j_gene: TRBJ1-1
d_gene: .
v_gene: TRBV11-3
CDR3aa: CASSLDAARHTEAFF

j_gene: TRBJ1-5
d_gene: TRBD1
v_gene: TRBV7-9
CDR3aa: CASSRTGQGAGQPQHF

j_gene: TRBJ2-3
d_gene: .
v_gene: TRBV7-9
CDR3aa: CASSLRVNTQYF

j_gene: TRBJ1-4
d_gene: .
v_gene: TRBV7-9
CDR3aa: CASSLEGQINEKLFF

j_gene: TRBJ2-1
d_gene: .
v_gene: TRBV11-1
CDR3aa: CASSSRARGYNEQFF

j_gene: TRBJ2-1
d_gene: .
v_gene: TRBV5-5
CDR3aa: CASSPGIRDEQFF

j_gene: TRBJ2-2
d_gene: .
v_gene: TRBV7-9
CDR3aa: CASSLLSTGELFF

j_gene: TRBJ1-3
d_gene: .
v_gene: TRBV18
CDR3aa: CASSPGGGANSGNTIYF

j_gene: TRBJ1-1
d_gene: .
v_gene: TRBV19
CDR3aa: CASSIEGRAFF

j_gene: TRBJ1-1
d_gene: .
v_gene: TRBV7-9
CDR3aa: CASSSITGGEAFF

j_gene: TRBJ2-7
d_gene: .
v_gene: TRBV5-4
CDR3aa: CASSLGVGNYEQYF

j_gene: TRBJ2-3
d_gene: .
v_gene: TRBV7-8
CDR3aa: CASSSSPSRILSTDTQYF

j_gene: TRBJ1-5
d_gene: .
v_gene: TRBV5-4
CDR3aa: CASSLYLGKYSNQPQHF

j_gene: TRBJ1-3
d_gene: .
v_gene: TRBV7-9
CDR3aa: CASSFERVGNTIYF

j_gene: TRBJ2-2
d_gene: TRBD2
v_gene: TRBV7-3
CDR3aa: CASSITGTSGKVAGELFF

j_gene: .
d_gene: TRBD2
v_gene: TRBV5-4
CDR3aa: CASSLGGRSYEQYF

j_gene: TRBJ2-3
d_gene: .
v_gene: TRBV18
CDR3aa: CASSPNRDRTDTQYF

j_gene: TRBJ2-3
d_gene: TRBD2
v_gene: TRBV5-1
CDR3aa: CASSLGLAGGVPTDTQYF

j_gene: TRBJ1-1
d_gene: TRBD1
v_gene: TRBV9
CDR3aa: CASSVEVTGGTEAFF

j_gene: TRBJ2-1
d_gene: TRBD2
v_gene: TRBV7-2
CDR3aa: CASSLVSGAARYNEQFF

j_gene: TRBJ2-3
d_gene: TRBD2
v_gene: TRBV9
CDR3aa: CASSVPLGLAGADTQYF

j_gene: TRBJ2-7
d_gene: .
v_gene: TRBV4-2
CDR3aa: CASSQGEGHEQYF

j_gene: TRBJ2-3
d_gene: .
v_gene: TRBV6-6
CDR3aa: CASSYGLLGLPDTQYF

j_gene: TRBJ2-7
d_gene: .
v_gene: TRBV28
CDR3aa: CASSFTGQYEQYF

j_gene: TRBJ2-3
d_gene: .
v_gene: TRBV4-1
CDR3aa: CASSRARDLLLGDTQYF

j_gene: TRBJ1-3
d_gene: .
v_gene: TRBV6-1
CDR3aa: CASSEWVSSSGNTIYF

j_gene: TRBJ2-2
d_gene: .
v_gene: TRBV4-1
CDR3aa: CASSRGQLRGPEAGELFF

j_gene: TRBJ2-2
d_gene: .
v_gene: TRBV7-2
CDR3aa: CASSLWGPGELFF

j_gene: TRBJ2-1
d_gene: TRBD2
v_gene: TRBV7-2
CDR3aa: CASSFSFPGGPPNEQFF

j_gene: TRBJ1-5
d_gene: TRBD1
v_gene: TRBV15
CDR3aa: CATSRDVPGQGYNQPQHF

j_gene: TRBJ2-7
d_gene: TRBD2
v_gene: TRBV5-1
CDR3aa: CASSLGREVHEQYF

j_gene: TRBJ1-5
d_gene: .
v_gene: TRBV7-9
CDR3aa: CASSWGNQPQHF

j_gene: TRBJ2-7
d_gene: .
v_gene: TRBV19
CDR3aa: CASSIGSSYEQYF

j_gene: TRBJ2-3
d_gene: .
v_gene: TRBV6-1
CDR3aa: CATGWSPTDTQYF